Detailed here is one TCR beta chain. Study processing details: The authors estimated nucleated cell counts from reference gene primer amplification. Repertoires were generated with immunoSEQ multiplex PCR, while TCRdb's copy carries only in-frame clones and drops some. V and J calls and clone size are copied from that table; D and trimming were computed from the DNA. The sample holds fewer than 250,000 clones, less than 85% seen once. Participant reports of clinical history set cohort assignment. This specimen comes from a study of blood T cell repertoires in COVID-19. Study background: Sample material is recorded as cDNA or gDNA derived from T cells, B-cell-depleted T cells, or PBMCs.

Germline values: CDR1 SGHVS, CDR2 FQNEAQ. With 1 base clipped from V and 0 bases from J, the junction kept 16 bases outside the gene matches. CDR3 length equals 20 residues. J is TRBJ2-7 and V is TRBV7-8; 9 bases are a match to TRBD2. Sequencing was carried out using PBMCs or T cells enriched from blood (not recorded which). The sequence came from a woman in her 30s who had recovered from COVID-19. CDR3 in DNA: TGTGCCAGCAGCTTAGGACTAGCGGAGGTACCATTTACGAGCTCCTACGAGCAGTACTTC. Its protein is CASSLGLAEVPFTSSYEQYF.